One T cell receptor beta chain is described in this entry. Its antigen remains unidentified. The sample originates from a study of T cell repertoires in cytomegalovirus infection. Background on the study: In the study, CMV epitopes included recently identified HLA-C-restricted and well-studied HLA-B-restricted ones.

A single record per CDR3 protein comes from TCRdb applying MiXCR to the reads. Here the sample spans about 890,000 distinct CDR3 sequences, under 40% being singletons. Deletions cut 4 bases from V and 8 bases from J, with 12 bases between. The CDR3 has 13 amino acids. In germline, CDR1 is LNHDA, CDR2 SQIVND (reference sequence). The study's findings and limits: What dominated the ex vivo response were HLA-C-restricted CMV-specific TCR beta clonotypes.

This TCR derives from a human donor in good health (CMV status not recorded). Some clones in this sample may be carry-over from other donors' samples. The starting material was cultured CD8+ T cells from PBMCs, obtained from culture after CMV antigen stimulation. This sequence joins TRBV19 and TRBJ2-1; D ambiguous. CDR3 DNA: TGTGCCAGTAGTAGAAGAATGTGGGATGAGCAGTTCTTC. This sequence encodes CASSRRMWDEQFF.